The 28 T cell receptor beta chains given below trace back to one sample, sequenced in a study of blood T cell repertoires in COVID-19. Profiled with immunoSEQ multiplex PCR; TCRdb holds only in-frame clones, not every one. The sample contains tens of thousands of clones, around 80% of which appear only once. Input material: peripheral blood. The receptors come from a man between 60 and 75 years old with active or convalescent COVID-19.

The chain employs TRBV11-2 and TRBJ1-5, with 7 bases fitting TRBD1. V lost 5 bases, J lost 1 base, and 2 bases stayed unmatched. Looked up from germline, CDR1 is SGHAT and CDR2 is FQNNGV. The CDR3 is made up of 14 amino acids. The CDR3 DNA reads as TGTGCCAGCAGCCGACAGGGAAGCAATCAGCCCCAGCATTTT. It is translated as CASSRQGSNQPQHF. Based on the CDR3 plus reference TRBV11-2 and TRBJ1-5, the full variable domain is EAGVAQSPRYKIIEKRQSVAFWCNPISGHATLYWYQQILGQGPKLLIQFQNNGVVDDSQLPKDRFSAERLKGVDSTLKIQPAKLEDSAVYLCASSRQGSNQPQHFGDGTRLSIL.

CDR3 DNA: TGTGCCAGCAGCCCAACAGGGGACTATGGCTACACCTTC. It translates to CASSPTGDYGYTF. This chain joins TRBV5-6 and TRBJ1-2; TRBD1 aligns across 7 bases. J was trimmed by 3 bases and V by 4 bases; bases with no gene match: 3. The CDR3 has 13 residues. Germline values: CDR1 SGHDT, CDR2 YYEEEE.

Here the CDR3 DNA reads TGTGCCGGTTCAGGGGCAGATACGCAGTATTTT. Protein product: CAGSGADTQYF. The chain has TRBV6-5 and TRBJ2-3; weak D call: TRBD1 (6 bases). The CDR3 extends over 11 amino acids. Deletions cut 11 bases from V and 4 bases from J, with 10 bases between. Germline loops: CDR1 MNHEY, CDR2 SVGAGI.

This sequence joins TRBV6-5 and TRBJ1-2; TRBD1 aligns across 7 bases. Per germline, CDR1 MNHEY and CDR2 SVGAGI. The V gene end was trimmed by 6 bases and the J gene end by 5 bases; junction bases not matched to a gene: 9. The CDR3 totals 14 residues. Here the CDR3 DNA reads TGTGCCAGCAGCGAGGTGAGGGGGCGATATGGCTACACCTTC. It codes for CASSEVRGRYGYTF.

The chain combines TRBV10-3 with TRBJ2-1; perhaps TRBD2 as D (6 bases). The germline V and J ends were trimmed by 10 bases and 7 bases, with 17 bases remaining between them. The CDR3 spans 13 residues. Germline CDR1 reads ENHRY; CDR2 reads SYGVKD. CDR3 region: CATRDSPVNEQFF. The DNA of the CDR3 is TGTGCCACTCGGGACTCCCCCGTTAATGAGCAGTTCTTC.

The chain is built from TRBV6-5 and TRBJ1-1, with D perhaps TRBD1 (5 bases). Trimming stripped 4 bases from V and 3 bases from J, with 12 bases between. The germline gives CDR1 MNHEY, CDR2 SVGAGI. This CDR3 spans 14 amino acids. CDR3 in DNA: TGTGCCAGCAGTTTCGCGGACAAGGACACTGAAGCTTTCTTT. Translating it yields CASSFADKDTEAFF.

The chain has TRBV29-1 and TRBJ1-5; 8 bases line up with TRBD1. There are 14 residues in the CDR3. The V and J ends lost 6 bases and 1 base, in that order; junction bases with no gene match: 5. Germline loops: CDR1 SQVTM, CDR2 ANQGSEA. In nucleotides, the CDR3 is TGCAGCGTATACGACAGGGGAAGCAATCAGCCCCAGCATTTT. Translating gives CSVYDRGSNQPQHF.

The chain recombines TRBV5-6 with TRBJ1-2, with a possible D match to TRBD1 (6 bases). V lost 5 bases and J lost 3, with 20 bases in between. Germline values: CDR1 SGHDT, CDR2 YYEEEE. The CDR3 is 16 residues long. CDR3 bases: TGTGCCAGCAGTTTGCAGGGGACGGGCGATCACTATGGCTACACCTTC. It translates to CASSLQGTGDHYGYTF.

The J gene is TRBJ2-2, the V gene TRBV6-2 or TRBV6-3; D remains ambiguous. The V end was cut by 2 bases, the J end by 6 bases, with 7 bases between. Germline CDR1 and CDR2: MNHEY and SVGEGT. CDR3 length equals 13 residues. The CDR3 region has the DNA TGTGCCAGCAGTTACGTCGAGGCCGGGGAGCTGTTTTTT. Residues: CASSYVEAGELFF.

The gene calls are TRBV27 and TRBJ2-7, with 8 nucleotides matching TRBD1. Germline V gene data show CDR1 as MNHEY and CDR2 as SMNVEV (reference sequence). V shed 8 bases and J 4 bases; nucleotides not matched to a gene: 7. The CDR3 spans 13 residues. The DNA for the CDR3 is TGTGCCAGCCGCCCAGGGGGCAGGTACGAGCAGTACTTC. Its translation is CASRPGGRYEQYF.

The genes are TRBV6-1 and TRBJ1-4; D perhaps matches TRBD1 (5 bases). Germline values: CDR1 MNHNS, CDR2 SASEGT. The germline V and J ends were trimmed by 1 base and 0 bases, with 9 bases remaining between them. The length of the CDR3 is 16 residues. The CDR3 DNA reads as TGTGCCAGCAGTGAAGGGCGACAGACAACTAATGAAAAACTGTTTTTT. It specifies CASSEGRQTTNEKLFF.

This clone has a single count. The V call is TRBV25-1, the J call TRBJ2-3; 9 nucleotides agree with TRBD1. V shed 4 bases, J shed 6 bases, and the junction held 5 bases outside the gene matches. This CDR3 is built from 14 residues. Germline V gives CDR1 MGHDK, CDR2 SYGVNS. The CDR3 bases are TGTGCCAGCAGTGTAAACAGGGGGCTGGATACGCAGTATTTT. Translating gives CASSVNRGLDTQYF.

This chain joins TRBV19 and TRBJ1-2; D remains unclear. The V end was cut by 3 bases, the J end by 0 bases, with 14 bases between. The CDR3 runs 16 residues. In germline, CDR1 is LNHDA, CDR2 SQIVND (reference sequence). CDR3 amino acids: CASSMTGGLANYGYTF. CDR3 coding DNA: TGTGCCAGTAGTATGACGGGCGGGTTAGCTAACTATGGCTACACCTTC. Based on the CDR3 plus reference TRBV19 and TRBJ1-2, the full variable domain is DGGITQSPKYLFRKEGQNVTLSCEQNLNHDAMYWYRQDPGQGLRLIYYSQIVNDFQKGDIAEGYSVSREKKESFPLTVTSAQKNPTAFYLCASSMTGGLANYGYTFGSGTRLTVV.

This sequence joins TRBV3-1 (or the pseudogene TRBV3-2) and TRBJ1-1; 7 nucleotides agree with TRBD1. Germline CDR1 reads LGHDT; CDR2 reads YNNKEL (reference sequence). The CDR3 consists of 14 residues. Trimming cost V 6 bases and J 1 base; bases outside gene matches: 5. CDR3 DNA sequence: TGTGCCAGCAGTACCCAGGGGGAGAACACTGAAGCTTTCTTT. This sequence encodes CASSTQGENTEAFF.

This clone was observed a handful of times. The chain uses TRBV7-9 and TRBJ1-6; TRBD1 might be the D (5 bases). Germline lookup yields CDR1 SEHNR and CDR2 FQNEAQ (reference sequence). This CDR3 comprises 15 residues. V was trimmed by 2 bases and J by 8 bases, leaving 13 bases between them. The CDR3 here is CASSLSLGGDSPLHF. CDR3 DNA: TGTGCCAGCAGCTTAAGCCTCGGGGGGGATTCACCCCTCCACTTT.

The chain recombines TRBV7-9 with TRBJ1-2; 8 bases match TRBD1. J gave up 6 bases and V 2 bases, and 11 bases lay outside the gene matches. Germline CDR1 and CDR2: SEHNR and FQNEAQ (reference sequence). This CDR3 contains 16 residues. CDR3 residues: CASSLIGPSGGHGYTF. Here the CDR3 DNA reads TGTGCCAGCAGCTTAATCGGTCCCTCAGGGGGCCATGGCTACACCTTC.

The CDR3 nucleotides are TGCGCCAGCAGCCCCCCAGGGGGCCGGATCAATGAGCAGTTCTTC. Its translation: CASSPPGGRINEQFF. The chain carries TRBV4-3 and TRBJ2-1; 8 bases map to TRBD1. The CDR3 is 15 amino acids. Unmatched junction bases numbered 8, after V lost 4 bases and J lost 6 bases. CDR1 is LGHNA and CDR2 is YSLEER in the germline V gene.

The chain is built from TRBV12-5 and TRBJ2-5; TRBD1 matches 8 bases. The CDR3 is made up of 18 amino acids. Germline V gives CDR1 LGHNT, CDR2 FRNRAP. The V and J ends lost 2 bases and 1 base, in that order; junction bases with no gene match: 12. The CDR3 DNA sequence: TGTGCTAGTGGTTTGCTTTCAGGGGGCGGGTCCGGCCAAGAGACCCAGTACTTC. As protein: CASGLLSGGGSGQETQYF.

The chain joins TRBV27 to TRBJ1-5, with 7 bases aligning to TRBD1. V lost 2 bases and J lost 7; bases outside the gene matches: 8. The CDR3 sequence is 15 residues long. Per the germline V gene, CDR1 is MNHEY and CDR2 is SMNVEV (reference sequence). For the CDR3, the DNA is TGTGCCAGCAGTTTAGAGGGGGCTGGGAGCCAGCCCCAGCATTTT. Translation gives CASSLEGAGSQPQHF.

V is TRBV4-2 and J is TRBJ2-5; D may be TRBD2 (5 bases). The length of the CDR3 is 16 residues. V lost 1 base to trimming and J lost 2 bases, with 14 bases between them. Germline V gives CDR1 LGHNA, CDR2 YNFKEQ. CDR3 sequence reads: CASSQVSAGSQETQYF. The CDR3 bases are TGTGCCAGCAGCCAAGTATCGGCGGGTTCACAAGAGACCCAGTACTTC.

The chain recombines TRBV2 with TRBJ2-3, with 9 positions matching TRBD2. The germline V gene encodes CDR1 SNHLY and CDR2 FYNNEI. The V and J ends lost 7 bases and 2 bases, in that order; junction bases with no gene match: 4. This CDR3 region has 14 residues. Here the CDR3 DNA reads TGTGCCAGCAAGACTAGCGGATTCACAGATACGCAGTATTTT. This gives the protein CASKTSGFTDTQYF.

A few counts support this clone. One end of the junction does not line up with germline, which may come from a read error. This chain links TRBV5-4 with TRBJ2-5, with unresolved D. The CDR3 has 12 amino acids. Germline V gene data show CDR1 as SGHNT and CDR2 as YYREEE (reference sequence). The CDR3 here is CASSLDGVPRDF. The DNA of the CDR3 is TGTGCCAGCAGCCTGGACGGAGTGCCTCGAGACTTC.

The CDR3 loop is CASSIPGSHEQYF. The CDR3 DNA follows: TGTGCCAGTAGTATTCCGGGTTCCCACGAGCAGTACTTC. The chain is built from TRBV19 and TRBJ2-7; unclear D gene. V was shortened by 3 bases and J by 5 bases, with 11 bases between the two germline ends. The CDR3 contains 13 residues. CDR1 LNHDA and CDR2 SQIVND come from the germline V gene (reference sequence).

The CDR3 nucleotides are TGTGCCAGAGCCACAGGGGGAGATTCACCCCTCCACTTT. It encodes CARATGGDSPLHF. This sequence joins TRBV5-3 and TRBJ1-6; 8 nucleotides agree with TRBD1. TRBV5-3 is assigned to the ORF class and has an uncertain function. Unmatched junction bases numbered 5, after V lost 7 bases and J lost 8 bases. CDR3 length: 13 residues.

DNA of the CDR3: TGTGCCATCAGTGAGAGGGAGGCTGGCACTGAAGCTTTCTTT. As protein: CAISEREAGTEAFF. The chain is built from TRBV10-3 and TRBJ1-1; no reliable D call. V shed 2 bases and J shed 4 bases, with 11 bases lying between them. The CDR3 is 14 residues long. Germline CDR1 ENHRY, CDR2 SYGVKD.

The V and J genes are TRBV6-6 and TRBJ2-7; D possibly corresponds to TRBD1 (6 bases). V shed 8 bases and J shed 4 bases, with 18 bases lying between them. CDR1 and CDR2 (germline): MNHNY, SVGAGI (reference sequence). The CDR3 has 14 amino acids. In DNA, the CDR3 is TGTGCCAGCGGAGAACGACAGGCAAGGTACGAGCAGTACTTC. As protein: CASGERQARYEQYF.

The V gene is TRBV7-2, the J gene TRBJ2-1; 8 positions match TRBD2. Germline CDR1 SGHTA, CDR2 FQGNSA. This CDR3 region has 14 residues. J lost 7 bases, V lost 7 bases, and 9 bases had no gene match. The CDR3 nucleotides read TGTGCCAGCACCCCCGGGCGGGGGGATAATGAGCAGTTCTTC. Translation gives CASTPGRGDNEQFF.

The J gene is TRBJ2-3, the V gene TRBV29-1; maybe TRBD2 (6 bases). V was trimmed by 6 bases and J by 6 bases, leaving 25 bases between them. The CDR3 totals 16 residues. Germline V gene data show CDR1 as SQVTM and CDR2 as ANQGSEA. CDR3: CSVPVGGTSRFDTQYF. CDR3 sequence (DNA): TGCAGCGTGCCGGTTGGCGGGACTTCGAGGTTCGATACGCAGTATTTT.